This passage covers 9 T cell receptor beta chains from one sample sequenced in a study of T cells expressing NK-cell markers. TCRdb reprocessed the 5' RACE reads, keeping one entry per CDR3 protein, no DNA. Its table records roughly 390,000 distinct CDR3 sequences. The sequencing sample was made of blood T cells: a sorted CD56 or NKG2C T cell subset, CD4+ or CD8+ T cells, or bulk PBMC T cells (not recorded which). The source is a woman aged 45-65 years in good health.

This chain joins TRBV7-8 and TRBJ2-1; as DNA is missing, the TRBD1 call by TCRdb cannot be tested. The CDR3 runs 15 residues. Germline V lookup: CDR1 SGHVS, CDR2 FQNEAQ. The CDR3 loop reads CASSLFLAGGSEQFF. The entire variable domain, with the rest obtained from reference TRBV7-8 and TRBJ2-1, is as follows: GAGVSQSPRYKVAKRGQDVALRCDPISGHVSLFWYQQALGQGPEFLTYFQNEAQLDKSGLPSDRFFAERPEGSVSTLKIQRTQQEDSAVYLCASSLFLAGGSEQFFGPGTRLTVL.

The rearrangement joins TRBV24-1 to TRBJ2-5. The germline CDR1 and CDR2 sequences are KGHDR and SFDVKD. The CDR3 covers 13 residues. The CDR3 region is CATRDSKRETQYF.

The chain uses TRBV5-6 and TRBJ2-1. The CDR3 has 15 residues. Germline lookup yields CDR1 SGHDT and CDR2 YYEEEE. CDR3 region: CASSFRRVGYNEQFF.

Here the CDR3 reads CASSLLATPRTDTQYF. V and J are TRBV5-6 and TRBJ2-3; TCRdb picks TRBD2, but there is no DNA to check that call. Germline CDR1 and CDR2: SGHDT and YYEEEE. The CDR3 covers 16 residues.

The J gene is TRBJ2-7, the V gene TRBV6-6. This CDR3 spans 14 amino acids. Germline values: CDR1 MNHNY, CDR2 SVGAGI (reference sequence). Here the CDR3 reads CASTNAGAAYEQYF.

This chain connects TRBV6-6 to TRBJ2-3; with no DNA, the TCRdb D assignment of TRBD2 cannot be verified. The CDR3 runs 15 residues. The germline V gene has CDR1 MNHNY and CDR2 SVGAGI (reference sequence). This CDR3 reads CASRRLAGAADTQYF.

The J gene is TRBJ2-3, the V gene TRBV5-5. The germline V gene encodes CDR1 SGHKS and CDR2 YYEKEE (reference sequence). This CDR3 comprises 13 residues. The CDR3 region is CASSLSSLDTQYF.

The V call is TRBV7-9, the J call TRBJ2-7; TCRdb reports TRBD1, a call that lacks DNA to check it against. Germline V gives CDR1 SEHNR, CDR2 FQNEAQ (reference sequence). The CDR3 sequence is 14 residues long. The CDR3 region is CASSKDRIDSEQYF.

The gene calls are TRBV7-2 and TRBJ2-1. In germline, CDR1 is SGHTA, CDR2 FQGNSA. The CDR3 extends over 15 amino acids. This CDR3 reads CASSLAFSSYNEQFF.